The 28 T cell receptor beta chains presented below share a single source sample, sequenced in a study of blood T cell repertoires in COVID-19. Data came from immunoSEQ multiplex PCR; TCRdb stores just in-frame clones and leaves some out. The table includes under 250,000 clones, roughly 86% detected once. The sequenced material came from peripheral blood. All receptors come from a woman in her 70s with active or convalescent COVID-19.

The rearrangement links TRBV12-3 or TRBV12-4 to TRBJ1-2; unclear D gene. V was clipped by 3 bases and J by 4 bases, with 9 bases between them. The CDR3 has 13 residues. CDR3 residues: CASSLRQSYGYTF. The CDR3 region has the DNA TGTGCCAGCAGTTTGAGGCAGTCCTATGGCTACACCTTC.

The chain links TRBV6-6 to TRBJ1-5; D is perhaps TRBD1 (5 bases). CDR3 length equals 14 residues. Trimming removed 7 bases at V and 6 bases at J, with 16 bases between. CDR1 MNHNY and CDR2 SVGAGI come from the germline V gene (reference sequence). This chain's CDR3 is CASMSAGDTQPQHF. CDR3 sequence (DNA): TGTGCCAGCATGTCAGCGGGGGATACTCAGCCCCAGCATTTT.

The rearrangement joins TRBV6-4 to TRBJ2-2; D is undetermined. The germline V and J ends were trimmed by 4 bases and 4 bases, with 4 bases remaining between them. The CDR3 length is 12 residues. Looked up from germline, CDR1 is MRHNA and CDR2 is SNTAGT. CDR3: CASSAGTGELFF. CDR3 DNA: TGTGCCAGCAGTGCGGGCACCGGGGAGCTGTTTTTT.

The chain joins TRBV18 to TRBJ2-1; maybe TRBD1 (5 bases). CDR1 and CDR2 from the germline V gene are KGHSH and LQKENI. CDR3 length: 14 amino acids. The V gene lost 2 bases and the J gene lost 5 bases, with 10 bases spanning the gap. For the CDR3, the DNA is TGTGCCAGCTCACCATTACAGGATCACAATGAGCAGTTCTTC. Its protein is CASSPLQDHNEQFF.

V gene TRBV9 combines with J gene TRBJ1-6; no reliable D call. CDR1 is SGDLS, CDR2 YYNGEE, per germline. V was shortened by 0 bases and J by 11 bases, with 9 bases between the two germline ends. The CDR3 loop spans 13 amino acids. CDR3 region: CASSVGWETPLHF. The CDR3 DNA reads as TGTGCCAGCAGCGTAGGGTGGGAGACACCCCTCCACTTT.

This clone has only one observation. V gene TRBV7-8 combines with J gene TRBJ1-1; D is undetermined. CDR1 is SGHVS, CDR2 FQNEAQ, per germline. Trimming shortened V by 0 bases and J by 1 base, and 6 bases separated the two germline ends. The CDR3 totals 14 residues. The CDR3 DNA reads TGTGCCAGCAGCTTAGCGGGCACGAACACTGAAGCTTTCTTT. As protein: CASSLAGTNTEAFF.

This clone has just one count. The J gene is TRBJ1-4, the V gene TRBV4-3; TRBD1 aligns across 10 bases. Trimming removed 1 base from V and 6 bases from J; junction bases left unmatched: 2. This CDR3 has 15 amino acids. Germline CDR1 is LGHNA and CDR2 is YSLEER. This CDR3 is CASSQGTGGYEKLFF. In nucleotides, the CDR3 is TGCGCCAGCAGCCAAGGGACAGGGGGATATGAAAAACTGTTTTTT.

The V call is TRBV18, the J call TRBJ2-5, with D tentatively TRBD1 (7 bases). Per the germline V gene, CDR1 is KGHSH and CDR2 is LQKENI. V lost 6 bases to trimming and J lost 3 bases, with 11 bases between them. The length of the CDR3 is 13 residues. The CDR3 coding sequence is TGTGCCAGCTCGGCGGGACAGAAAGAGACCCAGTACTTC. Protein sequence: CASSAGQKETQYF.

The chain combines TRBV9 with TRBJ1-3; D is possibly TRBD1 (5 bases). Germline lookup yields CDR1 SGDLS and CDR2 YYNGEE. This CDR3 is 14 amino acids long. V lost 1 base and J 0 bases, leaving 5 bases between the germline ends. CDR3 sequence (DNA): TGTGCCAGCAGCGTACAGGGCTCTGGAAACACCATATATTTT. Translation gives CASSVQGSGNTIYF.

V usage is TRBV2 and J usage is TRBJ1-4, with D unresolved. Germline V gene data show CDR1 as SNHLY and CDR2 as FYNNEI. V was pared by 4 bases and J by 8 bases, with 11 bases between. This CDR3 has 13 residues. The CDR3 protein is CASSANNHEKLFF. The CDR3 coding sequence is TGTGCCAGCAGTGCCAACAACCACGAAAAACTGTTTTTT.

The J gene is TRBJ1-1, the V gene TRBV7-9; D unclear. Germline V gives CDR1 SEHNR, CDR2 FQNEAQ (reference sequence). The CDR3 extends over 13 amino acids. Between the trimmed V and J ends, which lost 5 bases and 1 base, there was a span of 8 bases. The CDR3 reads CASSRDWNTEAFF. The DNA for the CDR3 is TGTGCCAGCAGCCGCGACTGGAACACTGAAGCTTTCTTT.

The chain links TRBV19 to TRBJ2-3; weak D call: TRBD2 (7 bases). CDR1 and CDR2 (germline): LNHDA, SQIVND (reference sequence). V gave up 3 bases and J gave up 2 bases, with 15 bases separating them. This CDR3 is 16 amino acids long. The CDR3 sequence: CASSIPGGGDTDTQYF. The CDR3 coding sequence is TGTGCCAGTAGTATCCCCGGCGGGGGCGACACAGATACGCAGTATTTT.

This clone was picked up a small number of times. The rearrangement uses TRBV5-1 and TRBJ2-3; 9 nucleotides agree with TRBD1. Trimming removed 9 bases from V and 1 base from J; junction bases left unmatched: 12. The CDR3 is made up of 16 amino acids. CDR1 is SGHRS and CDR2 is YFSETQ in the germline V gene. The CDR3 nucleotides read TGCGCCACCCGGGACAGGGAGTTTTTTGGCACAGATACGCAGTATTTT. Amino acids: CATRDREFFGTDTQYF. The whole variable domain, remainder taken from reference TRBV5-1 and TRBJ2-3, is KAGVTQTPRYLIKTRGQQVTLSCSPISGHRSVSWYQQTPGQGLQFLFEYFSETQRNKGNFPGRFSGRQFSNSRSEMNVSTLELGDSALYLCATRDREFFGTDTQYFGPGTRLTVL.

This clone was seen a handful of times. The chain couples TRBV6-5 to TRBJ1-5; D ambiguous. The ends were cut back, 5 bases at V and 7 bases at J, with 18 bases in the middle. CDR3 size: 15 residues. Germline V gives CDR1 MNHEY, CDR2 SVGAGI. The CDR3 DNA follows: TGTGCCAGCAGTCCCACGGGTCGGGGTGGGCAGCCCCAGCATTTT. It specifies CASSPTGRGGQPQHF.

The rearrangement joins TRBV19 to TRBJ1-6; 11 positions agree with TRBD1. Germline V CDR1 and CDR2: LNHDA, SQIVND (reference sequence). V shed 5 bases and J 10 bases; nucleotides not matched to a gene: 13. CDR3 length equals 17 residues. The DNA of the CDR3 is TGTGCCAGTAGTCCGGATGCCGGGACAGGGGGAAGATCACCCCTCCACTTT. Translation: CASSPDAGTGGRSPLHF.

The J gene is TRBJ2-2, the V gene TRBV12-3 or TRBV12-4; D gene ambiguous. The CDR3 extends over 11 amino acids. V was clipped by 7 bases and J by 7 bases, with 7 bases between them. CDR3 amino acids: CASTLIGELFF. The CDR3 DNA follows: TGTGCCAGCACCTTAATCGGGGAGCTGTTTTTT.

The CDR3 DNA follows: TGCGCCAGCAGCCAAGGAACCTATTCTAGCAGGCAGTACTTC. Translating it yields CASSQGTYSSRQYF. The chain employs TRBV4-1 and TRBJ2-7, with D perhaps matching TRBD2 (5 bases). This CDR3 contains 14 residues. Trimming took 1 base from V and 9 from J, leaving 16 bases between them. Per germline, CDR1 MGHRA and CDR2 YSYEKL.

The chain recombines TRBV12-3 or TRBV12-4 with TRBJ2-3; no firm D call. CDR3 size: 13 residues. The V end lost 2 bases, the J end lost 4 bases, and 7 bases lay between the germline ends. The CDR3: CASSLRAPDTQYF. CDR3 coding DNA: TGTGCCAGCAGTTTAAGAGCCCCAGATACGCAGTATTTT.

J is TRBJ2-2 and V is TRBV5-8; tentative D call: TRBD2 (6 bases). The CDR3 sequence is 17 residues long. V lost 0 bases and J 5 bases, leaving 17 bases between the germline ends. The V gene's germline CDR1 is SGHTS and CDR2 YDEGEE. This CDR3 reads CASSLVRRGSNTGELFF. Written as DNA, the CDR3 is TGTGCCAGCAGCTTGGTCCGGCGGGGAAGTAATACCGGGGAGCTGTTTTTT.

This rearrangement joins TRBV20-1 to TRBJ2-1; 8 bases map to TRBD1. With V trimmed by 3 bases and J by 6 bases, 7 bases remained unmatched. The CDR3 spans 14 residues. CDR1 and CDR2 (germline): DFQATT, SNEGSKA (reference sequence). The CDR3 coding sequence is TGCAGTGCTAGTCCAGGACAGGGATTCAATGAGCAGTTCTTC. Protein: CSASPGQGFNEQFF.

This rearrangement joins TRBV19 to TRBJ1-6; 8 positions agree with TRBD1. Germline assignment: CDR1 LNHDA and CDR2 SQIVND (reference sequence). The CDR3 has 13 amino acids. Trimming took 11 bases from V and 5 from J; bases not matched to a gene: 5. As DNA, the CDR3 is TGTGCCTGCAAGACAGGGGATAATTCACCCCTCCACTTT. Translated, it gives CACKTGDNSPLHF.

Comments on this clone: Other DNA variants within this sample encode the same CDR3. This chain links TRBV18 with TRBJ1-1, with a possible D match to TRBD1 (6 bases). The CDR3 is made up of 14 amino acids. CDR1 and CDR2 from the germline V gene are KGHSH and LQKENI. V shed 3 bases and J shed 4 bases, with 12 bases lying between them. The CDR3 spells CASSPNRDSTEAFF. The CDR3 DNA sequence: TGTGCCAGCTCACCTAACAGGGATTCCACTGAAGCTTTCTTT.

Remarks on this clone: This sample includes further DNA sequences coding for the same CDR3. V usage is TRBV3-1 (or the pseudogene TRBV3-2) and J usage is TRBJ2-5; 7 nucleotides match TRBD1. The CDR3 length is 12 residues. V lost 4 bases, J lost 5 bases, and 1 base stayed unmatched. Germline-derived CDR1 and CDR2 are LGHDT and YNNKEL (reference sequence). In DNA, the CDR3 is TGTGCCAGCAGCCCCAGGGGGGAGACCCAGTACTTC. It encodes CASSPRGETQYF.

CDR3 DNA sequence: TGTGCCAGCAGCTTCCCAGGAAGCTACGAGCAGTACTTC. This gives the protein CASSFPGSYEQYF. The chain combines TRBV5-5 with TRBJ2-7; D is unresolved. Germline V gene lookup returns CDR1 SGHKS and CDR2 YYEKEE (reference sequence). V was trimmed by 2 bases and J by 3 bases, leaving 9 bases between them. CDR3 length: 13 amino acids.

The chain combines TRBV5-1 with TRBJ2-2, with D possibly being TRBD1 (6 bases). Germline V lookup: CDR1 SGHRS, CDR2 YFSETQ. This CDR3 contains 15 residues. Trimming removed 0 bases at V and 4 bases at J, with 10 bases between. CDR3 in amino acids: CASSLVQGSTGELFF. The CDR3 nucleotides are TGCGCCAGCAGCTTGGTACAGGGCTCCACCGGGGAGCTGTTTTTT.

The chain uses TRBV4-3 and TRBJ2-7, with TRBD1 matching 8 bases. CDR1 and CDR2 (germline): LGHNA, YSLEER. The CDR3 is 15 amino acids. After removal of 4 bases from V and 3 bases from J, the junction contained 8 bases not matched to a gene. CDR3 coding DNA: TGCGCCAGCAGCCCCATCGACAGGGGTAGCTACGAGCAGTACTTC. Translation gives CASSPIDRGSYEQYF.

This clone was detected only once. CDR3 amino acids: CASSAGGRFEQFF. CDR3 bases: TGTGCCAGCTCGGCGGGGGGGAGGTTTGAGCAGTTCTTC. This chain uses TRBV27 with TRBJ2-1; TRBD2 aligns across 9 bases. Losses at the gene ends were 8 bases for V and 9 bases for J; bases not matched to a gene: 8. CDR1 is MNHEY, CDR2 SMNVEV, per germline (reference sequence). The CDR3 contains 13 residues.

This clone was detected once. V gene TRBV7-6 combines with J gene TRBJ2-1; possibly TRBD1 for D (5 bases). The V gene lost 2 bases and the J gene lost 1 base, with 12 bases spanning the gap. The CDR3 runs 16 residues. Germline V gives CDR1 SGHVS, CDR2 FNYEAQ. Here the CDR3 DNA reads TGTGCCAGCAGCTTATGGGGCGGACCATCCTACAATGAGCAGTTCTTC. It specifies CASSLWGGPSYNEQFF.